One sample yielded the 29 T cell receptor beta chains listed below, sequenced in a study of T cells in Graves' hyperthyroidism and ophthalmopathy. Amplified TCR beta CDR3 regions came from RNA transcripts. The TCR CDR3 was amplified in a first-round RT-PCR using the HTBI primer set. TCRdb redid the calling of the multiplex PCR reads with MiXCR, one entry per CDR3 protein. Of approximately 600,000 distinct CDR3 sequences listed, around 20% are singletons. Sequences were obtained from blood. The receptors here all came from a man younger than 45 with Graves' ophthalmopathy.

This clonotype was observed a few times. V gene TRBV20-1 combines with J gene TRBJ1-5; TRBD1 matches at 7 bases. This CDR3 spans 14 amino acids. Unmatched junction bases numbered 4, after V lost 4 bases and J lost 1 base. Per germline, CDR1 DFQATT and CDR2 SNEGSKA (reference sequence). The CDR3 region is CSAKTGWSNQPQHF. In DNA, the CDR3 is TGCAGTGCTAAGACAGGGTGGAGCAATCAGCCCCAGCATTTT.

The table lists this clonotype with a few counts. The rearrangement uses TRBV2 and TRBJ2-2; 11 nucleotides match TRBD2. Germline V gene lookup returns CDR1 SNHLY and CDR2 FYNNEI. The CDR3 sequence is 17 residues long. Trimming at V came to 8 bases and at J to 3 bases, leaving 11 bases not matched to a gene. The CDR3, as DNA: TGTGCCAGCTCTGAAATTTCTAGCGGGAGGCACACCGGGGAGCTGTTTTTT. This gives the protein CASSEISSGRHTGELFF.

This clonotype was recorded a few times. The gene calls are TRBV9 and TRBJ1-1; D call uncertain. The CDR3 runs 14 residues. CDR1 and CDR2 from the germline V gene are SGDLS and YYNGEE. Trimming removed 0 bases at V and 1 base at J, with 7 bases between. CDR3 residues: CASSVDPENTEAFF. The CDR3 region has the DNA TGTGCCAGCAGCGTAGATCCGGAGAACACTGAAGCTTTCTTT.

The genes are TRBV7-9 and TRBJ1-5; TRBD1 aligns across 8 bases. In germline, CDR1 is SEHNR, CDR2 FQNEAQ (reference sequence). This CDR3 has 17 residues. The ends lost 2 bases at V and 5 bases at J; junction bases unmatched: 11. CDR3 in amino acids: CASSLSGWQGADQPQHF. DNA of the CDR3: TGTGCCAGCAGCTTATCTGGCTGGCAGGGGGCCGATCAGCCCCAGCATTTT.

This clonotype came up a few times. The gene calls are TRBV3-1 and TRBJ2-7; D possibly uses TRBD1 or TRBD2 (5 bases each). The germline CDR1 and CDR2 sequences are LGHDT and YNNKEL (reference sequence). The CDR3 covers 15 residues. The germline V and J ends were trimmed by 7 bases and 5 bases, with 21 bases remaining between them. In DNA, the CDR3 is TGTGCCAGCACCCTGAGGGGCATGGGTAAGGACGAGCAGTACTTC. It codes for CASTLRGMGKDEQYF.

The chain combines TRBV10-3 with TRBJ2-7; D possibly uses TRBD1 or TRBD2 (5 bases each). Per the germline V gene, CDR1 is ENHRY and CDR2 is SYGVKD. This CDR3 has 14 residues. Trimming removed 3 bases from V and 2 bases from J, with 11 bases in between. For the CDR3, the DNA is TGTGCCATCAGTGACGATGGGACGGCCTACGAGCAGTACTTC. As protein: CAISDDGTAYEQYF.

This chain joins TRBV10-3 and TRBJ2-2; TRBD2 might be the D (5 bases). The germline V and J ends were trimmed by 10 bases and 5 bases, with 11 bases remaining between them. The CDR3 sequence is 12 residues long. The germline CDR1 and CDR2 sequences are ENHRY and SYGVKD. Here the CDR3 reads CATAEVTGELFF. CDR3 nucleotide sequence: TGTGCCACGGCGGAGGTGACCGGGGAGCTGTTTTTT.

This clonotype was detected a few times. The V call is TRBV4-2, the J call TRBJ2-1, with 14 bases fitting TRBD2. Trimming at V came to 7 bases and at J to 0 bases, leaving 2 bases not matched to a gene. Germline CDR1 and CDR2: LGHNA and YNFKEQ. The CDR3 consists of 16 residues. This CDR3 is CASTGTSGSSYNEQFF. The DNA for the CDR3 is TGTGCCAGCACCGGGACTAGCGGGAGCTCCTACAATGAGCAGTTCTTC.

This clonotype was recorded a few times. V is TRBV5-1 and J is TRBJ2-1; no definite D call. Germline V gene data show CDR1 as SGHRS and CDR2 as YFSETQ. The V and J ends lost 4 bases and 3 bases respectively, with 17 bases between them. The CDR3 extends over 16 amino acids. The CDR3 loop reads CASSVHMGSLYNEQFF. For the CDR3, the DNA is TGCGCCAGCAGCGTACATATGGGGTCCCTCTACAATGAGCAGTTCTTC.

The V call is TRBV10-3, the J call TRBJ2-7; D could derive from TRBD1 or TRBD2 (5 bases each). The CDR3 length is 14 residues. Trimming took off 8 bases at V and 6 bases at J, with 20 bases between the two ends. CDR1 ENHRY and CDR2 SYGVKD come from the germline V gene. This chain's CDR3 is CAICNGGEVCEQYF. The CDR3 DNA sequence: TGTGCCATCTGCAATGGGGGAGAGGTTTGCGAGCAGTACTTC.

In this sample, this clonotype turned up a few times. CDR3 sequence (DNA): TGTGCCAGCACCAGATGGGGCCAAGAGACCCAGTACTTC. Protein product: CASTRWGQETQYF. The gene calls are TRBV12-3 or TRBV12-4 and TRBJ2-5; D is undetermined. The length of the CDR3 is 13 residues. The germline V and J ends were trimmed by 7 bases and 1 base, with 10 bases remaining between them.

The rearrangement joins TRBV29-1 to TRBJ2-3, with a possible D match to TRBD2 (5 bases). The length of the CDR3 is 14 residues. Trimming removed 1 base at V and 0 bases at J, with 8 bases between. Germline CDR1 SQVTM, CDR2 ANQGSEA. CDR3 in DNA: TGCAGCGTTGAAGGTCTAGCAAGCACAGATACGCAGTATTTT. Amino acid sequence: CSVEGLASTDTQYF.

V gene TRBV10-1 combines with J gene TRBJ2-1, with D uncertain. Per the germline V gene, CDR1 is WNHNN and CDR2 is SYGVQD (reference sequence). With 0 bases removed from V and 7 bases from J, the gap between germline ends came to 16 bases. This CDR3 contains 16 residues. This CDR3 is CASSESSEVLQNEQFF. The CDR3 coding sequence is TGCGCCAGCAGTGAGTCAAGCGAAGTACTCCAGAATGAGCAGTTCTTC.

This chain connects TRBV11-2 to TRBJ2-3; D may be TRBD2 (5 bases). From germline, CDR1 is SGHAT and CDR2 FQNNGV. The V end was cut by 4 bases, the J end by 6 bases, with 14 bases between. This CDR3 is built from 14 residues. CDR3 sequence: CASSSPGGFDTQYF. For the CDR3, the DNA is TGTGCCAGCAGCTCCCCCGGCGGGTTTGATACGCAGTATTTT.

In its sample, this clonotype was seen once. The chain carries TRBV2 and TRBJ2-7; 9 nucleotides align to TRBD1. CDR1 and CDR2 (germline): SNHLY, FYNNEI. This CDR3 is 15 amino acids long. J gave up 3 bases and V 2 bases, and 5 bases lay outside the gene matches. CDR3 region: CASSEMGQGLYEQYF. The CDR3 DNA is TGTGCCAGCAGTGAAATGGGACAGGGCCTCTACGAGCAGTACTTC.

V usage is TRBV19 and J usage is TRBJ2-1; 9 bases fit TRBD2. The CDR3 has 16 amino acids. Per the germline V gene, CDR1 is LNHDA and CDR2 is SQIVND (reference sequence). The V and J ends lost 3 bases and 1 base, in that order; junction bases with no gene match: 4. As DNA, the CDR3 is TGTGCCAGTAGTATCGCTGGACTAGCGTCCTACAATGAGCAGTTCTTC. This codes for CASSIAGLASYNEQFF. Variable domain in full (rest from reference TRBV19 and TRBJ2-1): DGGITQSPKYLFRKEGQNVTLSCEQNLNHDAMYWYRQDPGQGLRLIYYSQIVNDFQKGDIAEGYSVSREKKESFPLTVTSAQKNPTAFYLCASSIAGLASYNEQFFGPGTRLTVL.

J is TRBJ2-1 and V is TRBV10-1; the match to TRBD2 covers 11 bases. V trimming: 9 bases; J trimming: 0 bases; junction bases outside the gene matches: 4. The CDR3 extends over 15 amino acids. Germline V lookup: CDR1 WNHNN, CDR2 SYGVQD (reference sequence). The CDR3 loop is CARDTSGSSYNEQFF. The CDR3 DNA reads as TGCGCCAGGGATACTAGCGGGAGCTCCTACAATGAGCAGTTCTTC.

This clonotype was recorded a few times. The rearrangement joins TRBV20-1 to TRBJ2-7, with 11 bases fitting TRBD2. The CDR3 is 15 amino acids. CDR1 DFQATT and CDR2 SNEGSKA come from the germline V gene (reference sequence). V dropped 5 bases and J dropped 7; count of bases not matched to a gene: 13. CDR3 sequence reads: CSAWDLLAGVGEQYF. The CDR3 region has the DNA TGCAGTGCTTGGGATTTACTAGCGGGAGTGGGGGAGCAGTACTTC.

This clonotype was detected only a few times. J is TRBJ2-7 and V is TRBV28; 7 bases map to TRBD2. The germline gives CDR1 MDHEN, CDR2 SYDVKM. The CDR3 spans 18 residues. The V segment lost 2 bases and the J segment 3 bases; nucleotides outside the gene matches: 16. DNA for the CDR3: TGTGCCAGCAGTTTACCCCGAAGCGGCGGGAGCCGATTCTACGAGCAGTACTTC. Its translation: CASSLPRSGGSRFYEQYF.

As to this clonotype: At one end, the junction sequence differs from germline, possibly due to a read error. The chain has TRBV10-2 and TRBJ2-7, with TRBD1 as a possible D gene (6 bases). This CDR3 is 16 amino acids long. CDR1 and CDR2 (germline): WSHSY, SAAADI. The CDR3 loop is CASSETGRVSSYAQYF. In nucleotides, the CDR3 is TGCGCCAGCAGTGAAACAGGGCGGGTCAGCTCCTACGCGCAGTACTTC.

This chain joins TRBV28 and TRBJ2-1, with 7 bases identical to TRBD1. Trimming removed 5 bases from V and 6 bases from J; junction bases left unmatched: 7. Germline assignment: CDR1 MDHEN and CDR2 SYDVKM. This CDR3 comprises 14 residues. CDR3 nucleotides: TGTGCCAGCAGTACCCGACAGGGAGTCAATGAGCAGTTCTTC. This translates into CASSTRQGVNEQFF.

The V and J genes are TRBV7-9 and TRBJ2-1; 9 positions agree with TRBD1. This CDR3 region has 15 residues. Germline trimming cut 5 bases from V and 6 bases from J; bases unmatched to any gene: 8. The germline V gene has CDR1 SEHNR and CDR2 FQNEAQ (reference sequence). For the CDR3, the DNA is TGTGCCAGCAGCACGGGACAGGGAGGCATCAATGAGCAGTTCTTC. Encoded protein: CASSTGQGGINEQFF.

The V call is TRBV30, the J call TRBJ2-1; TRBD1 matches 8 bases. Germline lookup yields CDR1 GTSNPN and CDR2 SVGIG (reference sequence). The CDR3 is 14 residues long. J was trimmed by 4 bases and V by 2 bases; bases with no gene match: 4. CDR3 DNA sequence: TGTGCCTGGAGTCCCCGGGACAGGTACAATGAGCAGTTCTTC. Amino acids: CAWSPRDRYNEQFF.

CDR3 amino acids: CSVTGTSGYIAIGETQYF. The CDR3 DNA is TGCAGCGTTACCGGGACTAGCGGGTATATCGCTATAGGAGAGACCCAGTACTTC. This chain uses TRBV29-1 with TRBJ2-5; 12 bases are shared with TRBD2. CDR1 and CDR2 (germline): SQVTM, ANQGSEA. The junction had 17 bases not matched to a gene; V was cut back by 5 bases and J by 4 bases. This CDR3 has 18 residues.

The table lists this clonotype with a few counts. The V and J genes are TRBV30 and TRBJ1-5; D gene ambiguous. Trimming pared 1 base from V and 5 bases from J, leaving 9 bases between. The CDR3 has 13 residues. Germline assignment: CDR1 GTSNPN and CDR2 SVGIG (reference sequence). CDR3 loop: CAWSDERDQPQHF. The CDR3 DNA reads as TGTGCCTGGAGTGATGAACGGGATCAGCCCCAGCATTTT. Looking up the rest from reference TRBV30 and TRBJ1-5 gives the full variable domain: SQTIHQWPATLVQPVGSPLSLECTVEGTSNPNLYWYRQAAGRGLQLLFYSVGIGQISSEVPQNLSASRPQDRQFILSSKKLLLSDSGFYLCAWSDERDQPQHFGDGTRLSIL.

This clonotype has only a few counts. The J gene is TRBJ2-1, the V gene TRBV2; 7 nucleotides agree with TRBD2. The CDR3 has 14 amino acids. Germline trimming cut 4 bases from V and 0 bases from J; bases unmatched to any gene: 0. CDR1 and CDR2 from the germline V gene are SNHLY and FYNNEI. CDR3 nucleotides: TGTGCCAGCAGTGGGGACTACTCCTACAATGAGCAGTTCTTC. Translation: CASSGDYSYNEQFF.

This chain connects TRBV19 to TRBJ1-5; 7 bases map to TRBD1. With 5 bases clipped from V and 3 bases from J, the junction kept 10 bases outside the gene matches. Germline assignment: CDR1 LNHDA and CDR2 SQIVND (reference sequence). CDR3 length: 16 amino acids. CDR3 in amino acids: CASSLRDSRSNQPQHF. The CDR3 bases are TGTGCCAGTAGTCTTCGGGACAGCAGATCCAATCAGCCCCAGCATTTT.

This clonotype was seen only a few times. This chain connects TRBV20-1 to TRBJ2-7; 9 positions agree with TRBD1. V shed 0 bases, J shed 4 bases, and the junction held 10 bases outside the gene matches. Germline V CDR1 and CDR2: DFQATT, SNEGSKA (reference sequence). CDR3 length: 16 amino acids. The DNA of the CDR3 is TGCAGTGCTAGAGACCGAACGGACAGGGGTGGGTACGAGCAGTACTTC. This codes for CSARDRTDRGGYEQYF.

The J gene is TRBJ2-5, the V gene TRBV4-1; TRBD2 agrees at 9 bases. From germline, CDR1 is MGHRA and CDR2 YSYEKL. V was pared by 2 bases and J by 7 bases, with 8 bases of the junction left unmatched. This CDR3 spans 15 amino acids. The CDR3 protein is CASSQPLAGSSTQYF. In DNA form, the CDR3 reads TGCGCCAGCAGCCAACCACTAGCGGGTTCGTCGACCCAGTACTTC.